This entry lists 10 T cell receptor beta chains sequenced from one sample in a study of T cell responses to AZD1222 COVID-19 vaccine. TCRdb keeps only in-frame clones here, not all; method: immunoSEQ multiplex PCR. The top ten clones hold 25% to 30% of a sample with approximately 180,000 clones, approximately 90% of them seen once. The input for sequencing was peripheral blood, taken 28 days after the second AZD1222 dose. The receptor source for this set is an adult who received the AZD1222 COVID-19 vaccine.

This rearrangement joins TRBV28 to TRBJ2-3; 7 nucleotides match TRBD2. The CDR3 sequence is 16 residues long. With V trimmed by 6 bases and J by 5 bases, 14 bases remained unmatched. Per germline, CDR1 MDHEN and CDR2 SYDVKM. The CDR3 reads CASSPKGLPGGDTQYF. CDR3 nucleotide sequence: TGTGCCAGCAGCCCAAAGGGACTACCCGGAGGAGATACGCAGTATTTT. The full variable domain, in which reference TRBV28 and TRBJ2-3 provide the parts outside the CDR3, is DVKVTQSSRYLVKRTGEKVFLECVQDMDHENMFWYRQDPGLGLRLIYFSYDVKMKEKGDIPEGYSVSREKKERFSLILESASTNQTSMYLCASSPKGLPGGDTQYFGPGTRLTVL.

The CDR3: CASSLPEGPETQYF. DNA of the CDR3: TGTGCCAGCAGTTTGCCAGAAGGGCCGGAGACCCAGTACTTC. This chain joins TRBV28 and TRBJ2-5, with unresolved D. The V gene lost 3 bases and the J gene lost 5 bases, with 13 bases spanning the gap. The CDR3 is 14 amino acids. Germline V gene data show CDR1 as MDHEN and CDR2 as SYDVKM.

The chain joins TRBV7-9 to TRBJ2-7; TRBD1 aligns across 9 bases. The J segment lost 5 bases and the V segment lost 4 bases, leaving 3 bases of the junction unmatched. Germline V gives CDR1 SEHNR, CDR2 FQNEAQ (reference sequence). The CDR3 totals 13 residues. CDR3 nucleotide sequence: TGTGCCAGCAGCTACAGGGGGCTCGACGAGCAGTACTTC. Translating it yields CASSYRGLDEQYF.

This clone was picked up a small number of times. The CDR3, as DNA: TGTGCCTGGGAGACAGGGGCAAATAATTCACCCCTCCACTTT. It yields the protein CAWETGANNSPLHF. This rearrangement joins TRBV30 to TRBJ1-6, with TRBD1 matching over 8 bases. The CDR3 length is 14 residues. Trimming took 5 bases from V and 5 from J; bases not matched to a gene: 5. Germline lookup yields CDR1 GTSNPN and CDR2 SVGIG (reference sequence).

J is TRBJ2-2 and V is TRBV7-8; no firm D call. Germline V lookup: CDR1 SGHVS, CDR2 FQNEAQ. The CDR3 covers 12 residues. V lost 5 bases, J lost 7 bases, and 8 bases lay in between. This CDR3 is CASSPIGGELFF. The DNA of the CDR3 is TGTGCCAGCAGCCCCATCGGCGGGGAGCTGTTTTTT.

The chain has TRBV12-3 or TRBV12-4 and TRBJ2-7; weak D call: TRBD1 (5 bases). V lost 7 bases to trimming and J lost 4 bases, with 14 bases between them. CDR3 length equals 13 residues. In DNA, the CDR3 is TGTGCCAGCACCCTGGGGCGGATTTACGAGCAGTACTTC. As protein: CASTLGRIYEQYF.

This sequence joins TRBV11-3 and TRBJ2-7; TRBD2 is a possible D gene (6 bases). The CDR3 is 13 residues long. Trimming removed 6 bases from V and 0 bases from J, with 9 bases in between. Germline V gene sequence: CDR1 SGHNT, CDR2 YENEEA. The CDR3 nucleotides read TGTGCCAGCAGTAGCGGAAGCTCCTACGAGCAGTACTTC. Encoded protein: CASSSGSSYEQYF.

This clone has a single count. The chain is built from TRBV3-1 (or the pseudogene TRBV3-2) and TRBJ2-3; D is unresolved. V was trimmed by 3 bases and J by 0 bases, leaving 1 base between them. CDR3 length: 12 residues. The germline V gene has CDR1 LGHDT and CDR2 YNNKEL (reference sequence). CDR3 bases: TGTGCCAGCAGCCATAGCACAGATACGCAGTATTTT. It yields the protein CASSHSTDTQYF.

The CDR3 protein is CASSPPWGRGDGNGYTF. As DNA, the CDR3 is TGTGCCAGTAGTCCGCCTTGGGGCAGGGGAGATGGTAATGGCTACACCTTC. The chain recombines TRBV19 with TRBJ1-2; maybe TRBD1 (6 bases). The CDR3 spans 17 residues. Per the germline V gene, CDR1 is LNHDA and CDR2 is SQIVND (reference sequence). The ends were cut back, 5 bases at V and 6 bases at J, with 25 bases in the middle. The complete variable domain, with remaining parts taken from reference TRBV19 and TRBJ1-2, reads DGGITQSPKYLFRKEGQNVTLSCEQNLNHDAMYWYRQDPGQGLRLIYYSQIVNDFQKGDIAEGYSVSREKKESFPLTVTSAQKNPTAFYLCASSPPWGRGDGNGYTFGSGTRLTVV.

The genes are TRBV11-2 and TRBJ2-1; TRBD2 might be the D (5 bases). The germline V gene has CDR1 SGHAT and CDR2 FQNNGV. Between the trimmed V and J ends, which lost 1 base and 7 bases, there was a span of 8 bases. The CDR3 loop spans 13 amino acids. The CDR3 DNA reads TGTGCCAGCAGCTTAGGTGAGCGGAATGAGCAGTTCTTC. Protein product: CASSLGERNEQFF.